One and the same sample provided the 26 T cell receptor beta chains below, sequenced in a study of shared clonotypes between healthy human individuals. Profiling relied on immunoSEQ multiplex PCR, and the TCRdb table lists in-frame clones only, not all of them. The table shows 2 million to 2.5 million clones, with around 93% occurring only once. The sequencing input was naive CD4+ T cells from PBMCs. Stated subset: CD45RA+ positively selected. The receptors here all came from a man aged 18 to 29 in good health. Some clones in this sample may be carry-over from other donors' samples.

The chain joins TRBV9 to TRBJ1-1; D gene uncertain. The ends were cut back, 0 bases at V and 2 bases at J, with 11 bases in the middle. CDR3 length: 15 amino acids. Germline CDR1 and CDR2: SGDLS and YYNGEE. Here the CDR3 reads CASSVGAAENTEAFF. As DNA, the CDR3 is TGTGCCAGCAGCGTAGGCGCAGCCGAAAACACTGAAGCTTTCTTT.

The chain links TRBV7-2 to TRBJ1-2; D is ambiguous. The CDR3 is 12 amino acids. Germline V CDR1 and CDR2: SGHTA, FQGNSA. V lost 1 base, J lost 7 bases, and 7 bases lay in between. CDR3 residues: CASSLGGAGYTF. CDR3 nucleotides: TGTGCCAGCAGCTTAGGGGGAGCTGGCTACACCTTC. The whole variable domain, remainder taken from reference TRBV7-2 and TRBJ1-2, is GAGVSQSPSNKVTEKGKDVELRCDPISGHTALYWYRQSLGQGLEFLIYFQGNSAPDKSGLPSDRFSAERTGGSVSTLTIQRTQQEDSAVYLCASSLGGAGYTFGSGTRLTVV.

This clone was detected only a few times. The V call is TRBV28, the J call TRBJ1-2; D unclear. Germline loops: CDR1 MDHEN, CDR2 SYDVKM. V lost 2 bases, J lost 8 bases, and 12 bases lay in between. The CDR3 is made up of 13 amino acids. This CDR3 is CASSLTSGRGYTF. CDR3 coding DNA: TGTGCCAGCAGTTTAACGTCGGGGAGGGGCTACACCTTC.

This clone has just one count. V is TRBV28 and J is TRBJ2-1, with a tentative D call TRBD2 (6 bases). V lost 5 bases, J lost 1 base, and 15 bases lay in between. Germline loops: CDR1 MDHEN, CDR2 SYDVKM. The CDR3 consists of 16 residues. The CDR3 loop reads CASSPLGGKSYNEQFF. The CDR3 DNA follows: TGTGCCAGCAGTCCCCTGGGCGGGAAGTCCTACAATGAGCAGTTCTTC.

The rearrangement uses TRBV7-7 and TRBJ2-5; the match to TRBD2 covers 12 bases. The CDR3 has 16 residues. From germline, CDR1 is SSHAT and CDR2 FNYEAQ (reference sequence). Losses at the gene ends were 2 bases for V and 1 base for J; bases not matched to a gene: 2. In nucleotides, the CDR3 is TGTGCCAGCAGCTTATCGACTAGCGGGAGCCAAGAGACCCAGTACTTC. Protein: CASSLSTSGSQETQYF.

In this sample, this clone turned up once. Other DNA sequences in the same sample also yield this CDR3. The V and J genes are TRBV6-1 and TRBJ1-1, with 7 bases lining up with TRBD1. Germline CDR1 MNHNS, CDR2 SASEGT. V was pared by 10 bases and J by 0 bases, with 5 bases of the junction left unmatched. The CDR3 runs 13 residues. The CDR3 bases are TGTGCCACCCGACAGGGCTTGAACACTGAAGCTTTCTTT. Residues: CATRQGLNTEAFF.

The chain recombines TRBV11-2 with TRBJ1-2; weak D call: TRBD1 (5 bases). The CDR3 spans 15 residues. Trimming removed 2 bases at V and 7 bases at J, with 17 bases between. Per germline, CDR1 SGHAT and CDR2 FQNNGV. CDR3 in amino acids: CASSLNSGTRGGYTF. CDR3 bases: TGTGCCAGCAGCTTAAATTCGGGGACCCGAGGTGGCTACACCTTC. The full variable domain, with the rest looked up from reference TRBV11-2 and TRBJ1-2, is EAGVAQSPRYKIIEKRQSVAFWCNPISGHATLYWYQQILGQGPKLLIQFQNNGVVDDSQLPKDRFSAERLKGVDSTLKIQPAKLEDSAVYLCASSLNSGTRGGYTFGSGTRLTVV.

The V gene is TRBV29-1, the J gene TRBJ1-2; D not certain. The ends were cut back, 4 bases at V and 2 bases at J, with 20 bases in the middle. The CDR3 consists of 16 residues. CDR1 is SQVTM, CDR2 ANQGSEA, per germline. CDR3 protein: CSVGSAATLPNYGYTF. For the CDR3, the DNA is TGCAGCGTTGGGTCGGCAGCGACTCTTCCAAACTATGGCTACACCTTC.

The chain is built from TRBV14 and TRBJ1-3, with TRBD1 matching 7 bases. The V segment lost 4 bases and the J segment 0 bases; nucleotides outside the gene matches: 3. Germline values: CDR1 SGHDN, CDR2 FVKESK. The CDR3 loop spans 15 amino acids. CDR3 region: CASSRQGFSGNTIYF. The CDR3 coding sequence is TGTGCCAGCAGCCGACAGGGATTCTCTGGAAACACCATATATTTT.

There are a few counts of this clone. The same CDR3 is also encoded by other DNA sequences in this sample. The rearrangement joins TRBV7-9 to TRBJ2-2; 7 nucleotides align to TRBD1. CDR1 and CDR2 (germline): SEHNR, FQNEAQ (reference sequence). Losses at the gene ends were 6 bases for V and 3 bases for J; bases not matched to a gene: 4. This CDR3 region has 14 residues. CDR3 sequence (DNA): TGTGCCAGCAGGGTGGGGACAGACACCGGGGAGCTGTTTTTT. Encoded protein: CASRVGTDTGELFF.

V and J are TRBV7-9 and TRBJ2-7, with D hard to call. CDR3 length equals 14 residues. Per germline, CDR1 SEHNR and CDR2 FQNEAQ (reference sequence). V was pared by 4 bases and J by 3 bases, with 13 bases between. The CDR3 loop is CASSSDIVIYEQYF. The CDR3 DNA reads as TGTGCCAGCAGCTCAGATATTGTAATCTACGAGCAGTACTTC.

The rearrangement joins TRBV7-2 to TRBJ2-1; D is undetermined. The CDR3 is made up of 15 amino acids. V dropped 0 bases and J dropped 5 bases, with 11 bases sitting between them. Germline lookup yields CDR1 SGHTA and CDR2 FQGNSA. CDR3 bases: TGTGCCAGCAGCTTAGCTTCTACTGCCAACAATGAGCAGTTCTTC. Its translation: CASSLASTANNEQFF. The full variable domain, its missing parts supplied by reference TRBV7-2 and TRBJ2-1, is GAGVSQSPSNKVTEKGKDVELRCDPISGHTALYWYRQSLGQGLEFLIYFQGNSAPDKSGLPSDRFSAERTGGSVSTLTIQRTQQEDSAVYLCASSLASTANNEQFFGPGTRLTVL.

This chain connects TRBV6-6 to TRBJ2-5, with D tentatively TRBD1 or TRBD2 (5 bases each). Germline assignment: CDR1 MNHNY and CDR2 SVGAGI (reference sequence). Trimming cost V 8 bases and J 4 bases, with 17 bases left between them. The CDR3 has 14 amino acids. CDR3 in amino acids: CASGDRGGPETQYF. The CDR3 DNA follows: TGTGCCAGCGGGGACCGAGGAGGACCAGAGACCCAGTACTTC.

This clone was seen once. This sequence joins TRBV9 and TRBJ1-5, with unresolved D. V lost 3 bases and J lost 7, with 14 bases in between. This CDR3 is 14 amino acids long. CDR1 is SGDLS, CDR2 YYNGEE, per germline. DNA for the CDR3: TGTGCCAGCAGCGCCCGCCCGGGAGAGCAGCCCCAGCATTTT. It is translated as CASSARPGEQPQHF. The entire variable domain, with the rest obtained from reference TRBV9 and TRBJ1-5, is as follows: DSGVTQTPKHLITATGQRVTLRCSPRSGDLSVYWYQQSLDQGLQFLIQYYNGEERAKGNILERFSAQQFPDLHSELNLSSLELGDSALYFCASSARPGEQPQHFGDGTRLSIL.

This chain uses TRBV19 with TRBJ2-6; the D gene is possibly TRBD1 (6 bases). Trimming stripped 5 bases from V and 4 bases from J, with 9 bases between. Per germline, CDR1 LNHDA and CDR2 SQIVND (reference sequence). CDR3 size: 14 residues. CDR3 DNA sequence: TGTGCCAGTAGTCAGGGGTTAGGGGCCAACGTCCTGACTTTC. As protein: CASSQGLGANVLTF.

The sample holds one count of this clone. The V call is TRBV11-2, the J call TRBJ2-5; D is undetermined. The CDR3 totals 11 residues. The ends were cut back, 5 bases at V and 8 bases at J, with 9 bases in the middle. Per germline, CDR1 SGHAT and CDR2 FQNNGV. DNA of the CDR3: TGTGCCAGCAGCCCGGGCATTACCCAGTACTTC. Its translation is CASSPGITQYF.

The chain couples TRBV4-1 to TRBJ2-5, with 10 bases aligning to TRBD2. V lost 2 bases, J lost 4 bases, and 7 bases stayed unmatched. This CDR3 spans 16 amino acids. Germline CDR1 is MGHRA and CDR2 is YSYEKL. CDR3 DNA: TGCGCCAGCAGCCAAACCACCTGGACTAGCGGAGAGACCCAGTACTTC. It yields the protein CASSQTTWTSGETQYF.

The chain recombines TRBV7-6 with TRBJ2-2; D ambiguous. Germline V gene sequence: CDR1 SGHVS, CDR2 FNYEAQ. The CDR3 has 19 residues. The V and J ends lost 5 bases and 6 bases respectively, with 28 bases between them. The CDR3 bases are TGTGCCAGCAGCCGCCTGGGCTTGAGCTACAAAGAAGGAGCCGGGGAGCTGTTTTTT. This sequence encodes CASSRLGLSYKEGAGELFF. Based on the CDR3 plus reference TRBV7-6 and TRBJ2-2, the full variable domain is GAGVSQSPRYKVTKRGQDVALRCDPISGHVSLYWYRQALGQGPEFLTYFNYEAQQDKSGLPNDRFSAERPEGSISTLTIQRTEQRDSAMYRCASSRLGLSYKEGAGELFFGEGSRLTVL.

With regard to this clone: The sample contains more than one DNA sequence encoding this CDR3. This rearrangement joins TRBV2 to TRBJ1-1, with 8 bases identical to TRBD1. Looked up from germline, CDR1 is SNHLY and CDR2 is FYNNEI. With 4 bases clipped from V and 1 base from J, the junction kept 2 bases outside the gene matches. The CDR3 sequence is 14 residues long. The CDR3 nucleotides are TGTGCCAGCAGTGGGACAGGGAGGAACACTGAAGCTTTCTTT. Protein: CASSGTGRNTEAFF.

V gene TRBV28 combines with J gene TRBJ1-3; 8 positions match TRBD1. The germline gives CDR1 MDHEN, CDR2 SYDVKM. Trimming cost V 5 bases and J 9 bases; bases outside gene matches: 9. The CDR3 loop spans 14 amino acids. The CDR3 region has the DNA TGTGCCAGCAGTAGCGGGACAGGCCGACGCACCATATATTTT. Its translation is CASSSGTGRRTIYF.

The V call is TRBV19, the J call TRBJ2-2, with D perhaps matching TRBD1 (6 bases). CDR1 is LNHDA and CDR2 is SQIVND in the germline V gene (reference sequence). The CDR3 is 21 amino acids. Trimming removed 0 bases from V and 1 base from J, with 24 bases in between. DNA of the CDR3: TGTGCCAGTAGTATAGATGGCAGGGGAACAGTCCCATTAGGGAACACCGGGGAGCTGTTTTTT. Translated: CASSIDGRGTVPLGNTGELFF.

This clone has a handful of counts. This rearrangement joins TRBV10-3 to TRBJ1-1; D is unresolved. The CDR3 is 13 residues long. Looked up from germline, CDR1 is ENHRY and CDR2 is SYGVKD. Trimming shortened V by 6 bases and J by 0 bases, and 8 bases separated the two germline ends. In DNA form, the CDR3 reads TGTGCCATCAGACAGAATTTGAACACTGAAGCTTTCTTT. Translated: CAIRQNLNTEAFF.

The chain has TRBV12-2 and TRBJ2-7. TRBV12-2 is listed as a pseudogene. This CDR3 is built from 16 residues. The CDR3 DNA is TGTGCAAGTCGCTTTTTCTTCGGACGGTGGAAATACGAGCAGTACTTC. As protein: CASRFFFGRWKYEQYF.

In the case of this clone: Additional DNA sequences in this sample encode the identical CDR3. CDR3 sequence: CASSQGLAGGDTQYF. The CDR3 DNA sequence: TGCGCCAGCAGCCAGGGACTAGCGGGAGGAGATACGCAGTATTTT. The V call is TRBV5-1, the J call TRBJ2-3, with 15 bases that match TRBD2. J lost 5 bases, V lost 4 bases, and 2 bases had no gene match. The CDR3 totals 15 residues. Germline V gives CDR1 SGHRS, CDR2 YFSETQ.

This chain joins TRBV6-1 and TRBJ2-1, with D possibly being TRBD2 (6 bases). The germline gives CDR1 MNHNS, CDR2 SASEGT. There are 13 residues in the CDR3. With 3 bases removed from V and 9 bases from J, the gap between germline ends came to 12 bases. The DNA of the CDR3 is TGTGCCAGCAGTGACCCGGGACTGGCTGAGCAGTTCTTC. Residues: CASSDPGLAEQFF.

The V and J genes are TRBV28 and TRBJ1-2; no reliable D call. The CDR3 sequence is 11 residues long. V lost 5 bases, J lost 3 bases, and 4 bases lay in between. Looked up from germline, CDR1 is MDHEN and CDR2 is SYDVKM. CDR3 residues: CASSRHYGYTF. CDR3 coding DNA: TGTGCCAGCAGTCGGCACTATGGCTACACCTTC.